One TCR beta chain is described in this entry. The data were obtained in a study of blood T cell repertoires in COVID-19. Study-level background: Samples came from the United States, Italy and Spain, spanning acute and convalescent COVID-19.

V was cut by 3 bases and J by 6 bases, with 17 bases left in between. Germline V CDR1 and CDR2: MGHDK, SYGVNS. This CDR3 contains 16 residues. Clones were sequenced by immunoSEQ multiplex PCR, and TCRdb holds only the in-frame ones, with some missing. The profile shows over 200,000 clones, more than 85% of them singletons. The V gene is TRBV25-1, the J gene TRBJ2-2, with D possibly TRBD1 on 6 matching bases. Sequencing was performed on peripheral blood. The clonotype comes from a man aged 35 to 55 with active or convalescent COVID-19. The CDR3 here is CASSDLGGTMAGELFF. The DNA for the CDR3 is TGTGCCAGCAGTGATCTAGGGGGAACAATGGCCGGGGAGCTGTTTTTT.